The present entry profiles one TCR beta chain with its context. The data were taken from a study of blood T cell repertoires in COVID-19. Study in general: The samples span acute and convalescent COVID-19 from the United States, Italy and Spain.

Per germline, CDR1 SGHNT and CDR2 YYREEE (reference sequence). CDR3 length: 15 residues. V shed 1 base and J shed 1 base, with 11 bases lying between them. Study processing details: Amplified reference gene primers provided the basis for estimating nucleated cell counts. Using immunoSEQ multiplex PCR, the repertoire was profiled, and TCRdb retains in-frame clones only, with some absent. The V and J calls and clone size are taken from that table; D and trimming were inferred from the DNA. This table holds about 100,000 clones, about four fifths found once. Material: peripheral blood. The J gene is TRBJ1-2, the V gene TRBV5-4; D possibly corresponds to TRBD1 (6 bases). The origin of this receptor is a man aged 55 to 70 with acute or convalescent COVID-19. CDR3 sequence reads: CASSLSRGDNYGYTF. In DNA form, the CDR3 reads TGTGCCAGCAGCTTGTCCAGGGGAGATAACTATGGCTACACCTTC. The entire variable domain, with the rest obtained from reference TRBV5-4 and TRBJ1-2, is as follows: ETGVTQSPTHLIKTRGQQVTLRCSSQSGHNTVSWYQQALGQGPQFIFQYYREEENGRGNFPPRFSGLQFPNYSSELNVNALELDDSALYLCASSLSRGDNYGYTFGSGTRLTVV.